Presented here are 2 T cell receptor beta chains from one specimen sequenced in a study of CD8+ T cells in alopecia areata (dated by TCRdb to 2017 to 2018). The sample's time point label is to be understood as: about 4 weeks on oral tofacitinib. What this sample's treatment or condition label stands for: oral pan-JAK inhibitor, 5-10 mg twice daily. Libraries came from the immunoSEQ multiplex PCR assay. RNA was extracted from all samples and reverse transcribed into cDNA as template for TCR sequencing. Here the immuneACCESS table is served through TCRdb, limited to in-frame sequences with V and J called. Missing clones are a known gap in these copies; in checked studies unresolved V genes cover under half, and the rest lacks a known reason. This sample gives some 220,000 clones in total; 50% to 60% of them show up just once. Jointly, the top ten make up 1.5% to 2% of the sample. The specimen comprised CD4+ T cells sorted from blood, sampled at week 4, from a patient treated with tofacitinib. The receptors here all came from a human donor with alopecia areata.

This chain connects TRBV20-1 to TRBJ2-1; a possible D gene is TRBD1 (5 bases). The germline gives CDR1 DFQATT, CDR2 SNEGSKA (reference sequence). The CDR3 loop spans 11 amino acids. Trimming pared 4 bases from V and 10 bases from J, leaving 11 bases between. The CDR3 here is CSAIRAGEQFF. The CDR3 DNA sequence: TGCAGTGCTATCAGGGCAGGGGAGCAGTTCTTC.

The chain joins TRBV11-1 to TRBJ2-1; TRBD1 agrees at 10 bases. The CDR3 runs to 15 residues. J gave up 7 bases and V 5 bases, and 8 bases lay outside the gene matches. The germline V gene encodes CDR1 SGHAT and CDR2 FQDESV (reference sequence). The CDR3: CASSRQGAKENEQFF. CDR3 bases: TGTGCCAGCAGCCGACAGGGGGCGAAGGAGAATGAGCAGTTCTTC.